These 11 T cell receptor beta chains originate from one sample sequenced in a study of CD8 T cells in ankylosing spondylitis. The study, taken as a whole, reports: About 8 highly homologous variants made up a TCR beta motif, and this motif appeared characteristic of ankylosing spondylitis blood.

The antigens for these receptors are not known. TCRdb reanalysed the 5' RACE reads using MiXCR and keeps one entry per CDR3 protein. The sample yields about 210,000 distinct CDR3 sequences, about 6.7% seen once. Sample: blood, either unsorted or a sorted T cell fraction (not recorded which). The receptors originated from a male donor with ankylosing spondylitis.

Points on this clonotype: This may stem from a read error, because a much larger clone lies one nucleotide away. This chain joins TRBV5-5 and TRBJ2-1; 8 bases are a match to TRBD1. The CDR3 extends over 15 amino acids. Germline assignment: CDR1 SGHKS and CDR2 YYEKEE (reference sequence). Here the CDR3 DNA reads TGTGACAGCAGCTTGGGGCAGGGGGCTCTAGGTGAGCAGTTCTTC. Translated: CDSSLGQGALGEQFF.

This clonotype has a count of ten or more. The V and J genes are TRBV9 and TRBJ1-1; D gene uncertain. CDR1 SGDLS and CDR2 YYNGEE come from the germline V gene. CDR3 length: 17 amino acids. Trimming shortened V by 4 bases and J by 0 bases, and 19 bases separated the two germline ends. The CDR3 nucleotides are TGTGCCAGCAGCCCTCGAAGGAGCGGTTCGTTGAACACTGAAGCTTTCTTT. It is translated as CASSPRRSGSLNTEAFF.

The chain couples TRBV4-1 to TRBJ2-2, with unresolved D. V dropped 8 bases and J dropped 5 bases, with 15 bases sitting between them. The CDR3 extends over 14 amino acids. Germline V gene data show CDR1 as MGHRA and CDR2 as YSYEKL. The CDR3 bases are TGCGCCAGCGCCAGGACGGCGAGTACCGGGGAGCTGTTTTTT. It yields the protein CASARTASTGELFF.

This clonotype was observed at least ten times. The chain joins TRBV5-6 to TRBJ2-5, with D perhaps TRBD2 (6 bases). V was cut by 0 bases and J by 3 bases, with 9 bases left in between. The CDR3 covers 14 residues. Germline V lookup: CDR1 SGHDT, CDR2 YYEEEE. The CDR3 region is CASSLAWGEETQYF. The CDR3 DNA follows: TGTGCCAGCAGCTTGGCCTGGGGGGAAGAGACCCAGTACTTC.

This chain connects TRBV7-2 to TRBJ2-5; no firm D call. V lost 5 bases and J 0 bases, leaving 10 bases between the germline ends. The germline gives CDR1 SGHTA, CDR2 FQGNSA. The CDR3 is made up of 14 amino acids. The CDR3 bases are TGTGCCAGCAGCCCGCCGATATACCAAGAGACCCAGTACTTC. This encodes CASSPPIYQETQYF.

There are many counts of this clonotype. CDR3 in amino acids: CASSLSQGVGTGELFF. The CDR3 DNA sequence: TGTGCCAGCAGTTTATCTCAGGGGGTGGGCACCGGGGAGCTGTTTTTT. The chain recombines TRBV27 with TRBJ2-2; 7 positions match TRBD1. The germline gives CDR1 MNHEY, CDR2 SMNVEV (reference sequence). V lost 0 bases, J lost 4 bases, and 5 bases stayed unmatched. There are 16 residues in the CDR3.

At least ten counts were recorded for this clonotype. DNA of the CDR3: TGTGCCAGCAGGGAAAGAGGTCTCGGGTACAATGAGCAGTTCTTC. It encodes CASRERGLGYNEQFF. The J gene is TRBJ2-1, the V gene TRBV6-2 or TRBV6-3; D is unresolved. V was cut by 6 bases and J by 4 bases, with 16 bases left in between. The length of the CDR3 is 15 residues. The germline CDR1 and CDR2 sequences are MNHEY and SVGEGT.

The V gene is TRBV28, the J gene TRBJ1-5; D is unclear. The CDR3 consists of 14 residues. The V gene's germline CDR1 is MDHEN and CDR2 SYDVKM. The germline V and J ends were trimmed by 2 bases and 9 bases, with 14 bases remaining between them. The CDR3 nucleotides read TGTGCCAGCAGTTTAGCGGCCCCAGTGGGGCCCCAGCATTTT. This encodes CASSLAAPVGPQHF.

This clonotype was seen many times. V gene TRBV12-3 or TRBV12-4 combines with J gene TRBJ1-2; weak D call: TRBD1 (5 bases). The CDR3 has 15 amino acids. The germline V and J ends were trimmed by 5 bases and 5 bases, with 18 bases remaining between them. In DNA, the CDR3 is TGTGCCAGCAGTGCCCCGGGGGTACGAGGATATGGCTACACCTTC. This codes for CASSAPGVRGYGYTF.

This clonotype was seen at least ten times. The chain combines TRBV12-3 or TRBV12-4 with TRBJ2-1, with 7 nucleotides matching TRBD2. The CDR3 has 13 residues. V lost 5 bases and J lost 5; bases outside the gene matches: 3. This chain's CDR3 is CASSATSNNEQFF. DNA of the CDR3: TGTGCCAGCAGTGCGACTAGCAACAATGAGCAGTTCTTC.

The J gene is TRBJ2-2, the V gene TRBV29-1; D tentatively reads TRBD1 or TRBD2 (6 bases each). This CDR3 contains 15 residues. V gave up 2 bases and J gave up 5 bases, with 15 bases separating them. The germline V gene encodes CDR1 SQVTM and CDR2 ANQGSEA. The CDR3: CSVEMGGGGTGELFF. In DNA form, the CDR3 reads TGCAGCGTTGAAATGGGTGGAGGGGGGACCGGGGAGCTGTTTTTT.